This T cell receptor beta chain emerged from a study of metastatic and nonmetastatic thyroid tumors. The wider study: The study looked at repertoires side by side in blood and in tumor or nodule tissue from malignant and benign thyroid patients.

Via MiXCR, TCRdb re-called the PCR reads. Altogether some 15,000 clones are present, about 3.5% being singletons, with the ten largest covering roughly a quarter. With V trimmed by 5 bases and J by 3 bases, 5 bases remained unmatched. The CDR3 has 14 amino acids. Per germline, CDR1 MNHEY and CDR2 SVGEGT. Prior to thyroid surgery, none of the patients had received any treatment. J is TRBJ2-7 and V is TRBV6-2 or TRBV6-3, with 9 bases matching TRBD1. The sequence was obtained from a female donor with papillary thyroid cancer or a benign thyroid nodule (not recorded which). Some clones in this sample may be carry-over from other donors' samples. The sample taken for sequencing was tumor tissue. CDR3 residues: CASSPGTGNYEQYF. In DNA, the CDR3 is TGTGCCAGCAGTCCCGGGACAGGGAACTACGAGCAGTACTTC.